Listed here are 30 T cell receptor beta chains from one sample, sequenced in a study of cytomegalovirus exposure and HLA in healthy donors. PCR employed 60 Vbeta and 13 Jbeta primers. Using immunoSEQ multiplex PCR, the repertoire was profiled, and TCRdb retains in-frame clones only, with some absent. The repertoire includes around 190,000 clones, approximately 86% of them detected once, and around 1.5% sits in the top ten. The sequencing input was PBMCs. The receptor set was obtained from a woman aged 18 to 35 in good health and CMV-seronegative.

The J gene is TRBJ2-7, the V gene TRBV18, with TRBD2 as a possible D gene (7 bases). V gave up 3 bases and J gave up 5 bases, with 17 bases separating them. The CDR3 spans 15 residues. Germline-derived CDR1 and CDR2 are KGHSH and LQKENI. The CDR3 region is CASSPPVGGADEQYF. CDR3 coding DNA: TGTGCCAGCTCACCGCCCGTGGGGGGGGCTGACGAGCAGTACTTC.

This chain joins TRBV29-1 and TRBJ2-5, with D tentatively TRBD2 (6 bases). V was cut by 0 bases and J by 0 bases, with 14 bases left in between. This CDR3 is built from 16 residues. Germline-derived CDR1 and CDR2 are SQVTM and ANQGSEA. CDR3 protein: CSVEDRASDNQETQYF. CDR3 coding DNA: TGCAGCGTTGAAGATCGGGCTAGCGACAACCAAGAGACCCAGTACTTC.

J is TRBJ2-3 and V is TRBV29-1; the D gene is possibly TRBD2 (6 bases). This CDR3 has 13 amino acids. Trimming removed 4 bases at V and 0 bases at J, with 8 bases between. Germline V gene lookup returns CDR1 SQVTM and CDR2 ANQGSEA. CDR3 DNA: TGCAGCGTTGCGGAGGGGAGCACAGATACGCAGTATTTT. Encoded protein: CSVAEGSTDTQYF.

This rearrangement joins TRBV4-1 to TRBJ2-7; 11 bases are a match to TRBD1. CDR3 length equals 16 residues. Germline lookup yields CDR1 MGHRA and CDR2 YSYEKL. V shed 4 bases, J shed 7 bases, and the junction held 12 bases outside the gene matches. For the CDR3, the DNA is TGCGCCAGCAGCCGAGGAATCGGACAGGGGGCGAGTGAGCAGTACTTC. Residues: CASSRGIGQGASEQYF.

This rearrangement joins TRBV2 to TRBJ2-1; possible D gene TRBD2, 5 bases. This CDR3 has 15 residues. From germline, CDR1 is SNHLY and CDR2 FYNNEI. Trimming pared 3 bases from V and 0 bases from J, leaving 9 bases between. CDR3 amino acids: CASSERSGSYNEQFF. In DNA form, the CDR3 reads TGTGCCAGCAGTGAGAGGAGCGGCTCCTACAATGAGCAGTTCTTC.

This chain joins TRBV19 and TRBJ2-7; D may be TRBD1 (6 bases). In germline, CDR1 is LNHDA, CDR2 SQIVND (reference sequence). This CDR3 spans 15 amino acids. V was cut by 4 bases and J by 4 bases, with 17 bases left in between. This CDR3 reads CASSTLTGPNYEQYF. The CDR3 DNA reads as TGTGCCAGTAGTACCCTGACAGGACCAAATTACGAGCAGTACTTC.

The chain joins TRBV7-2 to TRBJ1-1, with D unclear. Per the germline V gene, CDR1 is SGHTA and CDR2 is FQGNSA. The CDR3 runs to 13 residues. Trimming removed 5 bases at V and 0 bases at J, with 7 bases between. The CDR3 spells CASSLTVNTEAFF. The CDR3 DNA reads TGTGCCAGCAGCCTAACAGTGAACACTGAAGCTTTCTTT. Supplemented by reference TRBV7-2 and TRBJ1-1, the full variable domain reads GAGVSQSPSNKVTEKGKDVELRCDPISGHTALYWYRQSLGQGLEFLIYFQGNSAPDKSGLPSDRFSAERTGGSVSTLTIQRTQQEDSAVYLCASSLTVNTEAFFGQGTRLTVV.

V and J are TRBV30 and TRBJ2-5, with D hard to call. Germline CDR1 is GTSNPN and CDR2 is SVGIG (reference sequence). The CDR3 length is 13 residues. With 0 bases removed from V and 5 bases from J, the gap between germline ends came to 10 bases. CDR3 sequence: CAWSVSTLETQYF. CDR3 nucleotide sequence: TGTGCCTGGAGTGTAAGCACTTTGGAGACCCAGTACTTC.

The chain couples TRBV7-2 to TRBJ2-7, with 12 positions matching TRBD2. Germline V gene data show CDR1 as SGHTA and CDR2 as FQGNSA. V was pared by 4 bases and J by 7 bases, with 14 bases of the junction left unmatched. The CDR3 consists of 17 residues. The CDR3 nucleotides read TGTGCCAGCAGCTCCCTGCCCCGGACTAGCGGGATAGGTGAGCAGTACTTC. Its protein is CASSSLPRTSGIGEQYF.

This chain connects TRBV27 to TRBJ1-6; tentatively, D is TRBD1 (5 bases). Trimming removed 5 bases at V and 11 bases at J, with 16 bases between. Germline CDR1 and CDR2: MNHEY and SMNVEV (reference sequence). The CDR3 runs 14 residues. CDR3 sequence (DNA): TGTGCCAGCAGTACTCCGGGACTCGAGGCACCCCTCCACTTT. It codes for CASSTPGLEAPLHF.

The chain links TRBV5-5 to TRBJ1-2; D is perhaps TRBD1 (5 bases). The length of the CDR3 is 14 residues. The germline gives CDR1 SGHKS, CDR2 YYEKEE (reference sequence). Deletions cut 2 bases from V and 8 bases from J, with 16 bases between. CDR3 sequence reads: CASSFKGSDRGYTF. As DNA, the CDR3 is TGTGCCAGCAGCTTTAAGGGGTCCGACCGGGGCTACACCTTC.

The V call is TRBV7-8, the J call TRBJ2-7; 12 bases match TRBD2. The CDR3 has 16 amino acids. The trim removed 1 base at V and 4 bases at J, leaving 5 bases unmatched. Per germline, CDR1 SGHVS and CDR2 FQNEAQ. CDR3 in amino acids: CASSLGLAGELYEQYF. The CDR3 region has the DNA TGTGCCAGCAGCTTAGGACTAGCGGGAGAACTGTACGAGCAGTACTTC.

The V gene is TRBV5-5, the J gene TRBJ1-2, with TRBD1 matching 7 bases. The CDR3 extends over 15 amino acids. Germline trimming cut 4 bases from V and 2 bases from J; bases unmatched to any gene: 8. Germline V gene lookup returns CDR1 SGHKS and CDR2 YYEKEE (reference sequence). The CDR3: CASSGERQGNYGYTF. The CDR3 nucleotides are TGTGCCAGCAGCGGAGAGAGACAGGGAAACTATGGCTACACCTTC.

The rearrangement joins TRBV30 to TRBJ2-7, with TRBD2 matching over 7 bases. This CDR3 has 15 residues. CDR1 GTSNPN and CDR2 SVGIG come from the germline V gene (reference sequence). V dropped 0 bases and J dropped 9; count of bases not matched to a gene: 14. This CDR3 is CAWSVLSGERLGQYF. CDR3 bases: TGTGCCTGGAGTGTACTCAGCGGGGAGCGCCTCGGGCAGTACTTC.

The rearrangement joins TRBV7-2 to TRBJ2-7; 10 nucleotides line up with TRBD1. Germline CDR1 is SGHTA and CDR2 is FQGNSA. V was pared by 5 bases and J by 3 bases, with 7 bases of the junction left unmatched. The CDR3 runs to 15 residues. The CDR3 DNA is TGTGCCAGCAGCACTAATGGACAGGGGGACTACGAGCAGTACTTC. This encodes CASSTNGQGDYEQYF.

The chain couples TRBV19 to TRBJ1-5; D is ambiguous. CDR1 is LNHDA, CDR2 SQIVND, per germline (reference sequence). Trimming removed 7 bases at V and 2 bases at J, with 9 bases between. CDR3 length: 13 amino acids. CDR3 nucleotide sequence: TGTGCCAGTATCAGCGGAGGCAATCAGCCCCAGCATTTT. The encoded protein is CASISGGNQPQHF.

The chain links TRBV10-2 to TRBJ1-2, with D maybe TRBD1 (5 bases). Germline V gives CDR1 WSHSY, CDR2 SAAADI. Trimming stripped 6 bases from V and 2 bases from J, with 13 bases between. CDR3 length: 14 amino acids. The CDR3 DNA is TGCGCCAGCAGGGGGCCAGGGCGAAACTATGGCTACACCTTC. The encoded protein is CASRGPGRNYGYTF.

This chain uses TRBV6-1 with TRBJ2-5, with 8 bases matching TRBD1. J lost 4 bases, V lost 4 bases, and 5 bases had no gene match. The CDR3 is made up of 14 amino acids. Germline V gene data show CDR1 as MNHNS and CDR2 as SASEGT. In nucleotides, the CDR3 is TGTGCCAGCAGTGGAACAGGGGGGCCAGAGACCCAGTACTTC. It specifies CASSGTGGPETQYF.

The chain combines TRBV5-1 with TRBJ2-2, with 7 bases lining up with TRBD1. The V segment lost 0 bases and the J segment 6 bases; nucleotides outside the gene matches: 2. The germline V gene encodes CDR1 SGHRS and CDR2 YFSETQ. The CDR3 is made up of 14 amino acids. Here the CDR3 reads CASSLATGAGELFF. The CDR3 bases are TGCGCCAGCAGCTTGGCAACAGGGGCCGGGGAGCTGTTTTTT.

There are a few counts of this clone. J is TRBJ2-7 and V is TRBV6-5, with D unresolved. Germline CDR1 MNHEY, CDR2 SVGAGI. Trimming left V 6 bases short and J 3 bases short, with 9 bases between. This CDR3 has 12 amino acids. CDR3 amino acids: CASRSSVYEQYF. In DNA form, the CDR3 reads TGTGCCAGCAGGTCTAGTGTCTACGAGCAGTACTTC.

The V and J genes are TRBV4-2 and TRBJ1-2; 8 nucleotides line up with TRBD1. The ends lost 0 bases at V and 8 bases at J; junction bases unmatched: 2. This CDR3 is built from 13 residues. CDR1 and CDR2 (germline): LGHNA, YNFKEQ. The CDR3 region is CASSQDRDRGYTF. The CDR3 DNA reads TGTGCCAGCAGCCAAGATCGGGACAGGGGCTACACCTTC.

This clone was counted only a few times. One end of the junction does not line up with germline, which may come from a read error. This rearrangement joins TRBV29-1 to TRBJ1-2; a weak D match, TRBD1 (5 bases). Germline assignment: CDR1 SQVTM and CDR2 ANQGSEA. This CDR3 comprises 13 residues. The CDR3 nucleotides are TGCAGCACTGCTATCAGGGTGGGATATGACTACACCTTC. Amino acid sequence: CSTAIRVGYDYTF.

The chain has TRBV6-1 and TRBJ2-2, with TRBD1 matching over 8 bases. The CDR3 length is 14 residues. V shed 8 bases and J 7 bases; nucleotides not matched to a gene: 9. CDR1 is MNHNS and CDR2 is SASEGT in the germline V gene. In DNA form, the CDR3 reads TGTGCCAGCCTTAGGACAGGGTTTTACGGGGAGCTGTTTTTT. Translating it yields CASLRTGFYGELFF.

The gene calls are TRBV5-1 and TRBJ2-3; D is ambiguous. CDR1 SGHRS and CDR2 YFSETQ come from the germline V gene. The CDR3 spans 14 residues. The V end lost 2 bases, the J end lost 2 bases, and 9 bases lay between the germline ends. The CDR3 region is CASSFVEATDTQYF. CDR3 nucleotides: TGCGCCAGCAGCTTTGTAGAGGCCACAGATACGCAGTATTTT. Filled out from reference TRBV5-1 and TRBJ2-3, the complete variable domain reads KAGVTQTPRYLIKTRGQQVTLSCSPISGHRSVSWYQQTPGQGLQFLFEYFSETQRNKGNFPGRFSGRQFSNSRSEMNVSTLELGDSALYLCASSFVEATDTQYFGPGTRLTVL.

The chain is built from TRBV4-1 and TRBJ1-1; D is uncertain. Between the trimmed V and J ends, which lost 4 bases and 7 bases, there was a span of 13 bases. The CDR3 consists of 13 residues. The germline CDR1 and CDR2 sequences are MGHRA and YSYEKL. The CDR3 reads CASSPPLAGEAFF. The CDR3 nucleotides are TGCGCCAGCAGCCCGCCCCTGGCAGGTGAAGCTTTCTTT.

The genes are TRBV29-1 and TRBJ1-1; TRBD1 is a possible D gene (6 bases). CDR1 is SQVTM and CDR2 is ANQGSEA in the germline V gene. This CDR3 contains 14 residues. The germline V and J ends were trimmed by 8 bases and 0 bases, with 16 bases remaining between them. The CDR3 loop is CSIDKTGLNTEAFF. The CDR3 DNA follows: TGCAGCATCGACAAGACAGGACTGAACACTGAAGCTTTCTTT. The whole variable domain, remainder taken from reference TRBV29-1 and TRBJ1-1, is SAVISQKPSRDICQRGTSLTIQCQVDSQVTMMFWYRQQPGQSLTLIATANQGSEATYESGFVIDKFPISRPNLTFSTLTVSNMSPEDSSIYLCSIDKTGLNTEAFFGQGTRLTVV.

The chain uses TRBV19 and TRBJ2-7; D is unresolved. This CDR3 is 13 amino acids long. The ends were cut back, 3 bases at V and 1 base at J, with 7 bases in the middle. Per the germline V gene, CDR1 is LNHDA and CDR2 is SQIVND (reference sequence). The CDR3 sequence: CASSMIESYEQYF. The DNA of the CDR3 is TGTGCCAGTAGTATGATAGAGTCCTACGAGCAGTACTTC.

The gene calls are TRBV5-4 and TRBJ1-2; TRBD1 might be the D (6 bases). V was trimmed by 1 base and J by 8 bases, leaving 12 bases between them. Germline values: CDR1 SGHNT, CDR2 YYREEE (reference sequence). The CDR3 is made up of 13 amino acids. CDR3 DNA: TGTGCCAGCAGCTTGCGTGGGACAAAGGGCTACACCTTC. Translation gives CASSLRGTKGYTF.

This chain uses TRBV5-4 with TRBJ2-1, with 11 positions matching TRBD1. The CDR3 runs to 16 residues. With V trimmed by 0 bases and J by 7 bases, 6 bases remained unmatched. Germline V gene lookup returns CDR1 SGHNT and CDR2 YYREEE (reference sequence). Here the CDR3 reads CASSLGAGTGGNEQFF. The CDR3 bases are TGTGCCAGCAGCTTGGGAGCCGGGACAGGGGGGAATGAGCAGTTCTTC.

The CDR3 region is CASSARQYGNTIYF. DNA of the CDR3: TGTGCCAGCAGCGCCCGACAGTACGGAAACACCATATATTTT. The chain is built from TRBV9 and TRBJ1-3; TRBD1 is a possible D gene (5 bases). CDR1 and CDR2 (germline): SGDLS, YYNGEE. The CDR3 consists of 14 residues. V was pared by 3 bases and J by 4 bases, with 11 bases between.